This T cell receptor beta chain is from a study of identical twins. The V gene end was trimmed by 2 bases and the J gene end by 4 bases; junction bases not matched to a gene: 11. The germline V gene has CDR1 SGHRS and CDR2 YFSETQ. CDR3 size: 16 residues. TCRdb fed the 5' RACE reads into MiXCR, producing one record per CDR3 protein. The sample holds roughly 720,000 distinct CDR3 sequences, about 18% seen once. Concerning this clonotype: What it recognizes is unknown.

Study results and caveats: Where out-of-frame alpha sequences were twin-shared, they showed excess low generation probability.

The same specimen was also included in a second study, on T cells expressing NK-cell markers. That paper adds: Dominant NKG2C+ clonotypes accounted for about 1.0-7.0% of CD8+ T cells in a handful of donors.

The genes are TRBV5-1 and TRBJ1-1; 7 bases agree with TRBD1. This clonotype was obtained from a woman aged 18-35 years in good health. The sample comprised PBMCs. The CDR3 spells CASSLLQGEGGTEAFF. The CDR3 DNA reads TGCGCCAGCAGCTTACTCCAGGGGGAAGGAGGCACTGAAGCTTTCTTT.